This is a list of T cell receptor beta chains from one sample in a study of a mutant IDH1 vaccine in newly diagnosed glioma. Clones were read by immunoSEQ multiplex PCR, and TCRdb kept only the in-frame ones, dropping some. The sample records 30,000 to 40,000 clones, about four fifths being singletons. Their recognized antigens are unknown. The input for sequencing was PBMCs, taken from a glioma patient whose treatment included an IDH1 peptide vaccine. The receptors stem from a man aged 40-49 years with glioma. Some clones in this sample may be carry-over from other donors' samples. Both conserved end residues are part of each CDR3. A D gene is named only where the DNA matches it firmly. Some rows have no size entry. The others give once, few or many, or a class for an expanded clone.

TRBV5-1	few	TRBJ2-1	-	TGCGCCAGCAGCTTGGCGCAGGTTGGCTACAATGAGCAGTTCTTC	CASSLAQVGYNEQFF
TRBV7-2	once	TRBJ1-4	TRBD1	TGTGCCAGCAGCTCGACAGGGTGGAACGAAAAACTGTTTTTT	CASSSTGWNEKLFF
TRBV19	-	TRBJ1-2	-	TGTGCCAGCGTTGATTACGTCTATGGCTACACCTTC	CASVDYVYGYTF
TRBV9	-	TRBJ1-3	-	TGTGCCAGCAGCTCCACAGGGATTAGAGGAAACACCATATATTTT	CASSSTGIRGNTIYF
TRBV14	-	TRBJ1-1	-	TGTGCCAGCAGCCAAGGGGTATACTCTGAAGCTTTCTTT	CASSQGVYSEAFF
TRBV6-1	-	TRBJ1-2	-	TGTGCCAGCAGTGAAGAGCCCCGGTCCTATGGCTACACCTTC	CASSEEPRSYGYTF
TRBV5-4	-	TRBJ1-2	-	TGTGCCAGCAGCGGGGACGCCTATGGCTACACCTTC	CASSGDAYGYTF
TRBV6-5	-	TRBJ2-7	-	TGTGCCAGCAGGCCGGGACTGACATCCTACGAGCAGTACTTC	CASRPGLTSYEQYF
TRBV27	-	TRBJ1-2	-	TGTGCCAGCAGTTTTAGGGCAGGGGAAGTGGACTATGGCTACACCTTC	CASSFRAGEVDYGYTF
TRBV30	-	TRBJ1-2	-	TGTGCCTGGAGTGTACCCGGAGGCCATTATGGCTACACCTTC	CAWSVPGGHYGYTF
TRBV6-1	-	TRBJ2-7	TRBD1	TGTGCCAGCAGTGAAGGTTTCTGGGACAGGGATCCCTACGAGCAGTACTTC	CASSEGFWDRDPYEQYF
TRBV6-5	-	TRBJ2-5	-	TGTGCCAGCAGGAAGAGCCCCGGAGAAGAGACCCAGTACTTC	CASRKSPGEETQYF
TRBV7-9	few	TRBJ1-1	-	TGTGCCAGCAGCTTCGCATGGAACACTGAAGCTTTCTTT	CASSFAWNTEAFF
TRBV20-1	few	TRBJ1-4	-	TGCAGTGCTAGACCTAATGAAAAACTGTTTTTT	CSARPNEKLFF
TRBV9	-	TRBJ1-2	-	TGTGCCAGCAGCGTAGAGGTCGGCAGGGGCTATGGCTACACCTTC	CASSVEVGRGYGYTF
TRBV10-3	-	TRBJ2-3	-	TGTGCCATCAGTGAGTCAACAGATACGCAGTATTTT	CAISESTDTQYF
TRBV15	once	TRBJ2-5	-	TGTGCCACCAGCAGACCCAACTCAGGGATGGAGACCCAGTACTTC	CATSRPNSGMETQYF
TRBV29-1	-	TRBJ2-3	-	TGCAGCGTTCTGGACCACAGCACAGATACGCAGTATTTT	CSVLDHSTDTQYF
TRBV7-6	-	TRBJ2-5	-	TGTGCCAGCAGCCCCGGAGCCCAAGAGACCCAGTACTTC	CASSPGAQETQYF
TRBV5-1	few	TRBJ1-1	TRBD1	TGCGCCAGCAGCGACGGACAGGGTGTCTTGGCCACTGAAGCTTTCTTT	CASSDGQGVLATEAFF
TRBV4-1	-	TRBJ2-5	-	TGCGCCAGCAGCCAAGGTGCCGGCCACCAAGAGACCCAGTACTTC	CASSQGAGHQETQYF
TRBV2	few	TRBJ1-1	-	TGTGCCAGCAACGAACCAGGGGCCCGGTTGAGCACTGAAGCTTTCTTT	CASNEPGARLSTEAFF
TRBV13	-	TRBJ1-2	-	TGTGCCAGCAGTTACTCAGGGGCCCTAGTTGGCTACACCTTC	CASSYSGALVGYTF
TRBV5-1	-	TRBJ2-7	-	TGCGCCAGCAGAGCTATAGAGTCGGACAGATACGAGCAGTACTTC	CASRAIESDRYEQYF
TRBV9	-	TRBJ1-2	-	TGTGCCAGCAGCGTTTTGCAGGCGGAAGGCTACACCTTC	CASSVLQAEGYTF
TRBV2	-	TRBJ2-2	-	TGTGCCAGCAGTGAAGGGGGGTTCGGGGAGCTGTTTTTT	CASSEGGFGELFF
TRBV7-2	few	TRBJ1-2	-	TGTGCCAGCAGCTTAGCGCTTCAGTCGAACTATGGCTACACCTTC	CASSLALQSNYGYTF
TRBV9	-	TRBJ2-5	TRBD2	TGTGCCAGCAGCGTAGCAGCGGGGGGGCGGTACCAAGAGACCCAGTACTTC	CASSVAAGGRYQETQYF
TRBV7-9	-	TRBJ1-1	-	TGTGCCAGCAGCTTAGCTCTAGGGATACTCTCCACTGAAGCTTTCTTT	CASSLALGILSTEAFF
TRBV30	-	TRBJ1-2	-	TGTGCCGGGGGGAGGGGGGCCTACACCTTC	CAGGRGAYTF
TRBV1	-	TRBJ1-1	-	TGCACCAGCAGCCCGACAGTCAACACTGAAGCTTTCTTT	CTSSPTVNTEAFF
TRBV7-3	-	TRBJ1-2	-	TGTGCCAGCAGAAAGAGACAGCATGGCTACACCTTC	CASRKRQHGYTF
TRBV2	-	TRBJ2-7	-	TGTGCCAGCAGTCCCAGCTCCTACGAGCAGTACTTC	CASSPSSYEQYF
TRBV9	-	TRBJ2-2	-	TGTGCCAGCAGCGTTGACGCGAACACCGGGGAGCTGTTTTTT	CASSVDANTGELFF
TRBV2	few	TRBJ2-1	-	TGTGCCAGCAGTTACTTCAATGAGCAGTTCTTC	CASSYFNEQFF
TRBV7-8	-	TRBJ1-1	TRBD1	TGTGCCAGCAGCTCGACACAGGGGGCAGGCACTGAAGCTTTCTTT	CASSSTQGAGTEAFF
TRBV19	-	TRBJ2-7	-	TGTGCCAGTAGTACCATCTGGGGGGCCACCTACGAGCAGTACTTC	CASSTIWGATYEQYF
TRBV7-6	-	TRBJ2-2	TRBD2	TGTGCCAGCAGCTTACATGCGGGGGGGCTCACCGGGGAGCTGTTTTTT	CASSLHAGGLTGELFF
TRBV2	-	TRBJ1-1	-	TGTGCCAGCCGCCGAAACACTGAAGCTTTCTTT	CASRRNTEAFF